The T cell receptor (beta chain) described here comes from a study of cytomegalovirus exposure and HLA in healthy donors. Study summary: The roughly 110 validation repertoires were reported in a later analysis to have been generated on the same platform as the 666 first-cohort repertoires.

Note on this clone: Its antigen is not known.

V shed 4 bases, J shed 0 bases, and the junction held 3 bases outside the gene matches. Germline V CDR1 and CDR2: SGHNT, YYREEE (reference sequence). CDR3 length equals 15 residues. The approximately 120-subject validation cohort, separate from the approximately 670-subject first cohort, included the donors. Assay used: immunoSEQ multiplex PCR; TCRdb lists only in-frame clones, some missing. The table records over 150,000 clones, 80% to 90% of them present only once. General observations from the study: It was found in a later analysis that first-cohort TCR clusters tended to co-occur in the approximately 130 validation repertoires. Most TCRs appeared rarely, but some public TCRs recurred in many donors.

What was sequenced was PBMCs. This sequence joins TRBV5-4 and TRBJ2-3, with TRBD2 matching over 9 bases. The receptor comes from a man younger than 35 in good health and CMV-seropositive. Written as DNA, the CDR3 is TGTGCCAGCAGCCCTAGCGGGACTAGCACAGATACGCAGTATTTT. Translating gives CASSPSGTSTDTQYF.